This record covers a single T cell receptor (beta chain). This sample stems from a study of control samples from healthy donors and cancer patients. Sequenced by immunoSEQ multiplex PCR; TCRdb stores in-frame clones only, minus some. The top ten clones hold over 0.5% of a sample with 100,000 to 150,000 clones, approximately 92% of them seen once. The CDR3 sequence is 15 residues long. J was trimmed by 6 bases and V by 2 bases; bases with no gene match: 4. CDR1 is SNHLY, CDR2 FYNNEI, per germline. The receptor was derived from an older man with head and neck cancer. V gene TRBV2 combines with J gene TRBJ2-3; TRBD2 agrees at 11 bases. Sample: PBMCs. CDR3 coding DNA: TGTGCCAGCAGTGAAACTAGCGGGGGCCCCGATACGCAGTATTTT. Its translation is CASSETSGGPDTQYF. Complete variable domain (other parts from reference TRBV2 and TRBJ2-3): EPEVTQTPSHQVTQMGQEVILRCVPISNHLYFYWYRQILGQKVEFLVSFYNNEISEKSEIFDDQFSVERPDGSNFTLKIRSTKLEDSAMYFCASSETSGGPDTQYFGPGTRLTVL.